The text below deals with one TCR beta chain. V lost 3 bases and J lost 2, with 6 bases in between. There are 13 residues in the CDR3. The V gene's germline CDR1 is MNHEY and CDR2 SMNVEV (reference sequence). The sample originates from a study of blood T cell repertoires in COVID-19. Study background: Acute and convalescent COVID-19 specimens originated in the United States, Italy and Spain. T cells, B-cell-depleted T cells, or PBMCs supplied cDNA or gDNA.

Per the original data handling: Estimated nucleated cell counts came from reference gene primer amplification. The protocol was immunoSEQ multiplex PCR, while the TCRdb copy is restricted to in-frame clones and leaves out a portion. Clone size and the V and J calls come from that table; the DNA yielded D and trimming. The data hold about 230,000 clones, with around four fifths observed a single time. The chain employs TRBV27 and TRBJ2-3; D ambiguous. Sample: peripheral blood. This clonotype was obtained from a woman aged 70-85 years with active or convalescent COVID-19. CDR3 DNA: TGTGCCAGCAGTTTCCAATTCACAGATACGCAGTATTTT. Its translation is CASSFQFTDTQYF.